Below are 29 T cell receptor beta chains sequenced from a single sample in a study of PD-L1 blockade in urothelial cancer. Sequenced by immunoSEQ multiplex PCR; TCRdb stores in-frame clones only, minus some. The sample holds roughly 29,000 clones; roughly 76% are singletons and the top ten take under 2.5%. This specimen consisted of PBMCs, obtained around atezolizumab (anti-PD-L1) treatment. These receptors originate from a man aged 45-65 years with urothelial cancer.

The CDR3 is CASSEALLGGGSYNEQFF. The CDR3, as DNA: TGTGCCAGCAGTGAAGCGCTTCTGGGCGGGGGGTCGTACAATGAGCAGTTCTTC. This chain links TRBV2 with TRBJ2-1, with 8 bases aligning to TRBD2. CDR1 SNHLY and CDR2 FYNNEI come from the germline V gene. Germline trimming cut 0 bases from V and 4 bases from J; bases unmatched to any gene: 11. The CDR3 runs 18 residues.

The chain couples TRBV27 to TRBJ2-5, with 14 bases lining up with TRBD2. There are 16 residues in the CDR3. CDR1 is MNHEY, CDR2 SMNVEV, per germline (reference sequence). The V segment lost 5 bases and the J segment 5 bases; nucleotides outside the gene matches: 7. Written as DNA, the CDR3 is TGTGCCAGCAGTGCTTGGACTAGCGGGAGGAGGGAGACCCAGTACTTC. Translation gives CASSAWTSGRRETQYF.

This chain joins TRBV4-1 and TRBJ1-5; 8 bases agree with TRBD1. J was trimmed by 0 bases and V by 1 base; bases with no gene match: 8. Germline CDR1 and CDR2: MGHRA and YSYEKL. This CDR3 region has 18 residues. Written as DNA, the CDR3 is TGCGCCAGCAGCCAAGGCCCTGGGACAGGCGATAGCAATCAGCCCCAGCATTTT. This sequence encodes CASSQGPGTGDSNQPQHF.

V and J are TRBV6-1 and TRBJ1-4, with D possibly TRBD1 on 5 matching bases. V was pared by 6 bases and J by 1 base, with 9 bases between. Germline lookup yields CDR1 MNHNS and CDR2 SASEGT. The CDR3 is 14 residues long. CDR3 region: CASRTGKTNEKLFF. The CDR3 DNA is TGTGCCAGCAGAACAGGAAAAACTAATGAAAAACTGTTTTTT.

The CDR3 reads CAWSGFRRDEQYF. CDR3 sequence (DNA): TGTGCCTGGAGTGGATTCAGGAGGGACGAGCAGTACTTC. The chain combines TRBV30 with TRBJ2-7; D may be TRBD2 (6 bases). The germline V gene has CDR1 GTSNPN and CDR2 SVGIG (reference sequence). CDR3 length: 13 residues. V was shortened by 1 base and J by 5 bases, with 12 bases between the two germline ends.

V gene TRBV10-3 combines with J gene TRBJ2-1, with TRBD2 identical over 10 bases. CDR3 length: 14 amino acids. Germline loops: CDR1 ENHRY, CDR2 SYGVKD. The V segment lost 2 bases and the J segment 5 bases; nucleotides outside the gene matches: 0. CDR3 nucleotides: TGTGCCATCAGTGAGGGACTAGCGGACAATGAGCAGTTCTTC. The encoded protein is CAISEGLADNEQFF.

V and J are TRBV7-9 and TRBJ2-7, with 7 bases identical to TRBD1. Germline CDR1 reads SEHNR; CDR2 reads FQNEAQ (reference sequence). The V segment lost 5 bases and the J segment 2 bases; nucleotides outside the gene matches: 6. The CDR3 runs 14 residues. This chain's CDR3 is CASSHATGTYEQYF. The CDR3 DNA follows: TGTGCCAGCAGCCACGCGACAGGGACCTACGAGCAGTACTTC.

The chain combines TRBV19 with TRBJ1-1, with TRBD1 matching over 7 bases. V shed 7 bases, J shed 5 bases, and the junction held 10 bases outside the gene matches. The CDR3 consists of 14 residues. Germline values: CDR1 LNHDA, CDR2 SQIVND (reference sequence). This CDR3 is CASNPTGRGTEAFF. The CDR3 coding sequence is TGTGCCAGTAACCCGACAGGGCGGGGTACTGAAGCTTTCTTT.

The CDR3 DNA reads as TGCGCCAGCAGTGCCCCGAATCGGGACAAAGTTAGCGAGCAGTACTTC. Translating it yields CASSAPNRDKVSEQYF. The chain has TRBV10-2 and TRBJ2-7; maybe TRBD1 (6 bases). The length of the CDR3 is 16 residues. Germline V gives CDR1 WSHSY, CDR2 SAAADI. V was cut by 4 bases and J by 6 bases, with 22 bases left in between.

V gene TRBV6-5 combines with J gene TRBJ2-1; TRBD1 aligns across 7 bases. The CDR3 consists of 14 residues. CDR1 and CDR2 (germline): MNHEY, SVGAGI. The V segment lost 4 bases and the J segment 3 bases; nucleotides outside the gene matches: 3. CDR3 protein: CASSWDRSYNEQFF. The CDR3 DNA reads TGTGCCAGCAGTTGGGACAGAAGCTACAATGAGCAGTTCTTC.

The chain combines TRBV2 with TRBJ2-3; 10 bases agree with TRBD2. V shed 4 bases, J shed 3 bases, and the junction held 1 base outside the gene matches. The germline V gene encodes CDR1 SNHLY and CDR2 FYNNEI. This CDR3 has 14 residues. The CDR3, as DNA: TGTGCCAGCAGTGGGACTAGCGGAACAGATACGCAGTATTTT. Its translation: CASSGTSGTDTQYF.

This clone was seen a handful of times. The chain is built from TRBV19 and TRBJ1-2; D is unresolved. With 0 bases removed from V and 5 bases from J, the gap between germline ends came to 16 bases. The CDR3 sequence is 16 residues long. CDR1 and CDR2 (germline): LNHDA, SQIVND (reference sequence). The CDR3 DNA is TGTGCCAGTAGTATAGATGGTCAGAGTGCGGGGTATGGCTACACCTTC. It codes for CASSIDGQSAGYGYTF. Complete variable domain (other parts from reference TRBV19 and TRBJ1-2): DGGITQSPKYLFRKEGQNVTLSCEQNLNHDAMYWYRQDPGQGLRLIYYSQIVNDFQKGDIAEGYSVSREKKESFPLTVTSAQKNPTAFYLCASSIDGQSAGYGYTFGSGTRLTVV.

This sequence joins TRBV28 and TRBJ1-6; D gene unclear. The CDR3 has 13 residues. Per the germline V gene, CDR1 is MDHEN and CDR2 is SYDVKM. The V and J ends lost 7 bases and 14 bases respectively, with 18 bases between them. CDR3 region: CASTSIYNSALHF. Here the CDR3 DNA reads TGTGCCAGCACCTCCATTTATAATTCGGCCCTCCACTTT. Using reference TRBV28 and TRBJ1-6 for the parts outside the CDR3, the full variable domain is DVKVTQSSRYLVKRTGEKVFLECVQDMDHENMFWYRQDPGLGLRLIYFSYDVKMKEKGDIPEGYSVSREKKERFSLILESASTNQTSMYLCASTSIYNSALHFGNGTRLTVT.

The V gene is TRBV21-1, the J gene TRBJ1-2; TRBD1, the table's D call, lacks a check against the DNA. TRBV21-1 represents a pseudogene. The CDR3 is 17 residues long. CDR3 amino acids: CASSKAGGDQRAYGYTF. CDR3 in DNA: TGTGCCAGCAGCAAAGCAGGGGGAGACCAAAGGGCCTATGGCTACACCTTC.

The chain uses TRBV6-5 and TRBJ2-7; 7 bases fit TRBD1. The length of the CDR3 is 13 residues. The germline V gene encodes CDR1 MNHEY and CDR2 SVGAGI. With 6 bases clipped from V and 7 bases from J, the junction kept 9 bases outside the gene matches. The CDR3 is CASSPQGVREQYF. CDR3 DNA: TGTGCCAGCAGCCCCCAGGGGGTTAGGGAGCAGTACTTC.

This rearrangement joins TRBV2 to TRBJ1-5; 10 nucleotides match TRBD1. With 9 bases clipped from V and 5 bases from J, the junction kept 1 base outside the gene matches. Germline V lookup: CDR1 SNHLY, CDR2 FYNNEI. CDR3 length equals 12 residues. CDR3: CARGTGDQPQHF. The CDR3, as DNA: TGTGCCAGAGGGACAGGGGATCAGCCCCAGCATTTT. Drawing the rest from reference TRBV2 and TRBJ1-5, the complete variable domain is EPEVTQTPSHQVTQMGQEVILRCVPISNHLYFYWYRQILGQKVEFLVSFYNNEISEKSEIFDDQFSVERPDGSNFTLKIRSTKLEDSAMYFCARGTGDQPQHFGDGTRLSIL.

This chain connects TRBV5-1 to TRBJ2-7; D unresolved. The germline V gene has CDR1 SGHRS and CDR2 YFSETQ. Trimming pared 4 bases from V and 0 bases from J, leaving 8 bases between. CDR3 length equals 13 residues. CDR3: CASSIGSSYEQYF. The CDR3 DNA is TGCGCCAGCAGCATCGGTAGCTCCTACGAGCAGTACTTC. Full variable domain (remainder filled in from reference TRBV5-1 and TRBJ2-7): KAGVTQTPRYLIKTRGQQVTLSCSPISGHRSVSWYQQTPGQGLQFLFEYFSETQRNKGNFPGRFSGRQFSNSRSEMNVSTLELGDSALYLCASSIGSSYEQYFGPGTRLTVT.

V usage is TRBV6-1 and J usage is TRBJ2-2, with 8 nucleotides matching TRBD1. This CDR3 is 14 amino acids long. The V gene end was trimmed by 5 bases and the J gene end by 5 bases; junction bases not matched to a gene: 4. The germline gives CDR1 MNHNS, CDR2 SASEGT. DNA of the CDR3: TGTGCCAGCAGTCTAACAGGGGGAACCGGGGAGCTGTTTTTT. Its protein product is CASSLTGGTGELFF.

This clone was detected only a few times. V is TRBV6-1 and J is TRBJ1-6; 7 bases map to TRBD1. Germline-derived CDR1 and CDR2 are MNHNS and SASEGT. The junction had 5 bases not matched to a gene; V was cut back by 6 bases and J by 9 bases. CDR3 size: 13 residues. The CDR3 region has the DNA TGTGCCAGCAGGCTAGACAGGGCTTCACCCCTCCACTTT. It codes for CASRLDRASPLHF.

V and J are TRBV5-1 and TRBJ2-4, with TRBD2 matching 7 bases. V shed 2 bases and J 9 bases; nucleotides not matched to a gene: 8. Looked up from germline, CDR1 is SGHRS and CDR2 is YFSETQ. The CDR3 runs 14 residues. The CDR3 reads CASSFAGSGGIQYF. CDR3 bases: TGCGCCAGCAGCTTCGCAGGGTCGGGAGGCATTCAGTACTTC.

The chain is built from TRBV7-9 and TRBJ1-1, with TRBD1 matching over 8 bases. From germline, CDR1 is SEHNR and CDR2 FQNEAQ (reference sequence). The CDR3 is 14 amino acids. The J segment lost 0 bases and the V segment lost 5 bases, leaving 2 bases of the junction unmatched. CDR3 region: CASSRDRMNTEAFF. The CDR3 DNA is TGTGCCAGCAGCAGGGACAGGATGAACACTGAAGCTTTCTTT.

The V call is TRBV7-3, the J call TRBJ1-1; maybe TRBD1 (5 bases). The CDR3 runs to 14 residues. Trimming took 5 bases from V and 1 from J, leaving 11 bases between them. Germline loops: CDR1 SGHTA, CDR2 FQGTGA. The CDR3 region has the DNA TGTGCCAGCAGCCCCCAGGGATGGAACACTGAAGCTTTCTTT. It translates to CASSPQGWNTEAFF. Using reference TRBV7-3 and TRBJ1-1 for the parts outside the CDR3, the full variable domain is GAGVSQTPSNKVTEKGKYVELRCDPISGHTALYWYRQSLGQGPEFLIYFQGTGAADDSGLPNDRFFAVRPEGSVSTLKIQRTERGDSAVYLCASSPQGWNTEAFFGQGTRLTVV.

V is TRBV7-2 and J is TRBJ2-3; no clear D gene. Germline CDR1 is SGHTA and CDR2 is FQGNSA. The CDR3 contains 12 residues. The germline V and J ends were trimmed by 3 bases and 5 bases, with 6 bases remaining between them. The CDR3 sequence: CASSFYGDTQYF. Written as DNA, the CDR3 is TGTGCCAGCAGCTTCTACGGAGATACGCAGTATTTT.

The chain joins TRBV29-1 to TRBJ1-5; 7 nucleotides agree with TRBD1. The CDR3 sequence is 15 residues long. Germline lookup yields CDR1 SQVTM and CDR2 ANQGSEA. After removal of 5 bases from V and 0 bases from J, the junction contained 7 bases not matched to a gene. The CDR3 spells CSVSTGTPSNQPQHF. The CDR3, as DNA: TGCAGCGTTTCGACAGGGACTCCTAGCAATCAGCCCCAGCATTTT.

The chain employs TRBV6-6 and TRBJ1-5; D may be TRBD1 (5 bases). CDR1 and CDR2 from the germline V gene are MNHNY and SVGAGI (reference sequence). Trimming pared 2 bases from V and 4 bases from J, leaving 6 bases between. CDR3 length equals 13 residues. DNA for the CDR3: TGTGCCAGCAGTTACGACAGAAATCAGCCCCAGCATTTT. The encoded protein is CASSYDRNQPQHF.

The genes are TRBV5-1 and TRBJ2-2; TRBD1 matches at 7 bases. Germline values: CDR1 SGHRS, CDR2 YFSETQ. V gave up 4 bases and J gave up 4 bases; unmatched junction bases: 7. CDR3 length equals 15 residues. This CDR3 reads CASSPTGQSTGELFF. The CDR3 DNA is TGCGCCAGCAGCCCTACGGGACAGAGCACCGGGGAGCTGTTTTTT.

The CDR3 is CASSIVQGVNTEAFF. CDR3 nucleotide sequence: TGTGCCAGTAGTATAGTCCAAGGGGTGAACACTGAAGCTTTCTTT. V and J are TRBV19 and TRBJ1-1; TRBD1 is a possible D gene (5 bases). The CDR3 runs 15 residues. Trimming took 1 base from V and 0 from J, leaving 9 bases between them. Germline V gene sequence: CDR1 LNHDA, CDR2 SQIVND (reference sequence).

This clone appeared a single time. V is TRBV30 and J is TRBJ1-1; D is ambiguous. V was clipped by 2 bases and J by 5 bases, with 12 bases between them. Germline V gives CDR1 GTSNPN, CDR2 SVGIG (reference sequence). The length of the CDR3 is 13 residues. The CDR3, as DNA: TGTGCCTGGAGTCGTGGGAGGAGGACTGAAGCTTTCTTT. It translates to CAWSRGRRTEAFF.

The chain employs TRBV9 and TRBJ2-2; no firm D call. CDR1 is SGDLS and CDR2 is YYNGEE in the germline V gene. The CDR3 contains 13 residues. V lost 3 bases and J 10 bases, leaving 13 bases between the germline ends. The CDR3 DNA reads TGTGCCAGCAGCGCAACGCTAGGAGCGGAGCTGTTTTTT. Its translation is CASSATLGAELFF.